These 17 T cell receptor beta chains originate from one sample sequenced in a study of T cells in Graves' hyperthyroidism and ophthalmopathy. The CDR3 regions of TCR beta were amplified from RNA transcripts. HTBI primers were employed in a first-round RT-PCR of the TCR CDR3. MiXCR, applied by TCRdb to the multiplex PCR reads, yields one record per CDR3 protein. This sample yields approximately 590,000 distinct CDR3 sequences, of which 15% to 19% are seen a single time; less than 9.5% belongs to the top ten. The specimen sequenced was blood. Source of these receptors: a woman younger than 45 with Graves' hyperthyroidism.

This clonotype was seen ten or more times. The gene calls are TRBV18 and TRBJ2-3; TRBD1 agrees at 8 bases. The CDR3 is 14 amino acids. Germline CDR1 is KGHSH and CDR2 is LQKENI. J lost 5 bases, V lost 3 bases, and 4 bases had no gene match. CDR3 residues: CASSPTGGGDTQYF. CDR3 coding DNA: TGTGCCAGCTCACCTACAGGGGGAGGAGATACGCAGTATTTT.

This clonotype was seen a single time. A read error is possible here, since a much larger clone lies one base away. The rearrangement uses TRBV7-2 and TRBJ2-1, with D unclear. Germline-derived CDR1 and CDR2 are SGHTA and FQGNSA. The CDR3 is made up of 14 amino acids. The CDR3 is CASILGQGNNEQFF. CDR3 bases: TGTGCCAGCATCTTAGGCCAAGGGAACAATGAGCAGTTCTTC.

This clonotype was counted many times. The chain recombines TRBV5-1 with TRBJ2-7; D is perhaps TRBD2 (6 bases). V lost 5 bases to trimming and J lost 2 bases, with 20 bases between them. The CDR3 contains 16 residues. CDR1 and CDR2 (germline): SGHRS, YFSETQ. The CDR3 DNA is TGCGCCAGCAGTCGGAACCCCGGGACTCCCGCCTACGAGCAGTACTTC. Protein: CASSRNPGTPAYEQYF.

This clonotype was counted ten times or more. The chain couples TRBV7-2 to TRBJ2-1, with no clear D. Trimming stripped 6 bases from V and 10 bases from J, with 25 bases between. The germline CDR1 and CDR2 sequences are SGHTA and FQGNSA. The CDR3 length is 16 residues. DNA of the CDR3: TGTGCCAGCAGTGATAATCTAGGAAGGTTAGTTTTAGAGCAGTTCTTC. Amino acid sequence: CASSDNLGRLVLEQFF.

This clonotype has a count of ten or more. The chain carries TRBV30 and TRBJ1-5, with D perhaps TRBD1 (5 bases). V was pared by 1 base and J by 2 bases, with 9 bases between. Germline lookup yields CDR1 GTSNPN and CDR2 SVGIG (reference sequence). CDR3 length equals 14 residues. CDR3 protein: CAWSEGRGNQPQHF. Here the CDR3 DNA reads TGTGCCTGGAGTGAGGGACGGGGCAATCAGCCCCAGCATTTT.

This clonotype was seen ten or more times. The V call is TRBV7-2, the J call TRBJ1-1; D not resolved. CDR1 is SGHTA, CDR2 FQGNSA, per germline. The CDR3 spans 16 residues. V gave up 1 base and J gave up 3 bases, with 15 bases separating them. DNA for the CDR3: TGTGCCAGCAGCTTAGGGGAGGGTCGGGTGGACACTGAAGCTTTCTTT. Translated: CASSLGEGRVDTEAFF.

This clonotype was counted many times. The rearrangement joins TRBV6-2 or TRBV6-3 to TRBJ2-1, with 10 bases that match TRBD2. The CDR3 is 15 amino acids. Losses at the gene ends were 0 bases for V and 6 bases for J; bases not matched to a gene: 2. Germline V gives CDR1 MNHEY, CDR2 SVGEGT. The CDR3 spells CASSYSASGSNEQFF. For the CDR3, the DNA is TGTGCCAGCAGTTACTCGGCTAGCGGGAGCAATGAGCAGTTCTTC.

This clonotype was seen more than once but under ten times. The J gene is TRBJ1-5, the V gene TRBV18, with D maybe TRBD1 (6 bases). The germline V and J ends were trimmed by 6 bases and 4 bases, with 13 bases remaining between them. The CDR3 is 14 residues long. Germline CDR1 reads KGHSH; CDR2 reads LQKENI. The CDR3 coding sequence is TGTGCCAGCTCCACTGGGGGGGCGAATCAGCCCCAGCATTTT. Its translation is CASSTGGANQPQHF.

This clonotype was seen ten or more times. Written as DNA, the CDR3 is TGTGCCAGCAGCCCCCCAGGGGGATTTCCCTACGAGCAGTACTTC. Translation: CASSPPGGFPYEQYF. The chain links TRBV13 to TRBJ2-7; TRBD1 matches 7 bases. The CDR3 has 15 amino acids. Trimming cost V 5 bases and J 2 bases; bases outside gene matches: 9. Germline CDR1 PRHDT, CDR2 FYEKMQ (reference sequence). The entire variable domain, with the rest obtained from reference TRBV13 and TRBJ2-7, is as follows: AAGVIQSPRHLIKEKRETATLKCYPIPRHDTVYWYQQGPGQDPQFLISFYEKMQSDKGSIPDRFSAQQFSDYHSELNMSSLELGDSALYFCASSPPGGFPYEQYFGPGTRLTVT.

CDR3 sequence (DNA): TGCGCCAGCAGCCAGAGGGGGGGTTCCTACAATGAGCAGTTCTTC. Translation: CASSQRGGSYNEQFF. The chain carries TRBV4-1 and TRBJ2-1, with D possibly being TRBD2 (7 bases). The CDR3 is 15 residues long. Between the trimmed V and J ends, which lost 3 bases and 1 base, there was a span of 10 bases. Germline loops: CDR1 MGHRA, CDR2 YSYEKL.

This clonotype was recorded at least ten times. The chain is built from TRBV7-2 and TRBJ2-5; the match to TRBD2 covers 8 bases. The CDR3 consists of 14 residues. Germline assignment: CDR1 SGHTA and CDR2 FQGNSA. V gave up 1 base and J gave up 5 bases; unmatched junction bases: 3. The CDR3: CASSLVAGRETQYF. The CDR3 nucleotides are TGTGCCAGCAGCTTAGTAGCGGGGAGGGAGACCCAGTACTTC.

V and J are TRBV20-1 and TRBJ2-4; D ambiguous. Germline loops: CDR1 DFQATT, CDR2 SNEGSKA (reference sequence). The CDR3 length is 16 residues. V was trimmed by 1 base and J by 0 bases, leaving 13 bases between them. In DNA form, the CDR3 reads TGCAGTGCTAGAGGGGTCCAGGAATTAGCCAAAAACATTCAGTACTTC. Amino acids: CSARGVQELAKNIQYF.

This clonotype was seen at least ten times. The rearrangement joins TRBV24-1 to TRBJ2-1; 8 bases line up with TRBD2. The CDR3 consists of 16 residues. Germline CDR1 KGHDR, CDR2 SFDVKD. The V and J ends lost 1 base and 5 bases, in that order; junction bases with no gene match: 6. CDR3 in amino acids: CATSDFGGGINNEQFF. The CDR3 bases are TGTGCCACCAGTGATTTCGGGGGGGGTATTAACAATGAGCAGTTCTTC.

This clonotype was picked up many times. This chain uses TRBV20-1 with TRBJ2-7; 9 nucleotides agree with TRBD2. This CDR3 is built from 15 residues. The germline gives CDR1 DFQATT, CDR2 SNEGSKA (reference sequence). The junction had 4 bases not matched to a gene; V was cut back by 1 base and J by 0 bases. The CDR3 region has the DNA TGCAGTGCTAGAGCCCTAGCGGGATTCTCCTACGAGCAGTACTTC. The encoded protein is CSARALAGFSYEQYF.

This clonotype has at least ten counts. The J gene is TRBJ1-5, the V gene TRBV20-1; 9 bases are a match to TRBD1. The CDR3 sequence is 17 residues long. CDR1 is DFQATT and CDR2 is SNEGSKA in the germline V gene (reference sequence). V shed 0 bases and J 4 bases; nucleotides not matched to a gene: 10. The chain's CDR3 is CSAREEGLGQGNQPQHF. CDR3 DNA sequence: TGCAGTGCTAGAGAAGAGGGGTTGGGACAGGGTAATCAGCCCCAGCATTTT.

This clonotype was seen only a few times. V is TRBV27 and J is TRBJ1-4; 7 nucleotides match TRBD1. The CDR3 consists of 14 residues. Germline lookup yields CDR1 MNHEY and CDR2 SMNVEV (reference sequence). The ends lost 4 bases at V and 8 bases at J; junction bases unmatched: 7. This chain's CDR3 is CASSYNRGREKLFF. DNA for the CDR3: TGTGCCAGCAGTTACAACAGGGGACGAGAAAAACTGTTTTTT.

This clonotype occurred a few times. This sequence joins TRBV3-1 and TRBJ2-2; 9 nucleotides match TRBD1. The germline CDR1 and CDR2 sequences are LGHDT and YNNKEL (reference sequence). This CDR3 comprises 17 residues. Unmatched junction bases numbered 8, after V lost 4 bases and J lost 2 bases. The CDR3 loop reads CASSRHPTGGNTGELFF. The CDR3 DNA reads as TGTGCCAGCAGCCGCCATCCGACAGGGGGAAACACCGGGGAGCTGTTTTTT.